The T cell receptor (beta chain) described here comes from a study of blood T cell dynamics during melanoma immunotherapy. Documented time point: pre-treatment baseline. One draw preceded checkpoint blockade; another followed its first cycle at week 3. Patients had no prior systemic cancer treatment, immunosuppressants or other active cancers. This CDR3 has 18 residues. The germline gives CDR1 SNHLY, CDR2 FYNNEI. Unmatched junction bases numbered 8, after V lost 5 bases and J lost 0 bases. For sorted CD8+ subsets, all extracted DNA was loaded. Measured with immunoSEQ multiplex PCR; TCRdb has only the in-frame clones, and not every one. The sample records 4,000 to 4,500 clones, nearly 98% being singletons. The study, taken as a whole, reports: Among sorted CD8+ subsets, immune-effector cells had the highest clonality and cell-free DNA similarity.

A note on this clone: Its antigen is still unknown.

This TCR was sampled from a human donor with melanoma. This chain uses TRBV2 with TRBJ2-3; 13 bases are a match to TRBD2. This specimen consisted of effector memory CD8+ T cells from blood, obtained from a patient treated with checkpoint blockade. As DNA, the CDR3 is TGTGCCAGCAGTCTAAAGGGACTAGCGGGATCTAGCACAGATACGCAGTATTTT. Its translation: CASSLKGLAGSSTDTQYF. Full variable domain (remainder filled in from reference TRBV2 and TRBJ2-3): EPEVTQTPSHQVTQMGQEVILRCVPISNHLYFYWYRQILGQKVEFLVSFYNNEISEKSEIFDDQFSVERPDGSNFTLKIRSTKLEDSAMYFCASSLKGLAGSSTDTQYFGPGTRLTVL.